This T cell receptor beta chain emerged from a study of T cells in Graves' hyperthyroidism and ophthalmopathy (dated by TCRdb to the late 2010s). For the wider study: Peripheral blood was collected at initial diagnosis, before any treatment. To identify distinguishing TCR V-J signatures, a discovery cohort of 95 to 100 patients was used, comprising 43 with Graves' ophthalmopathy and 55 to 65 with stable Graves' hyperthyroidism. Prospective prediction of ophthalmopathy was tested in an independent validation cohort consisting of under 20 hyperthyroidism patients and over 15 patients who later progressed to ophthalmopathy. For training and testing, the 100 or so patients in the discovery cohort were randomly divided in a 7:3 ratio. In addition, the study compared T-cell repertoires in thyroid tissue and in blood from roughly six Graves' hyperthyroidism patients. Once sampling was done, hyperthyroidism patients were given methimazole at a starting dose of 30 mg daily, whereas ophthalmopathy patients were given high-dose intravenous methylprednisolone. The paper reports TCR Vbeta CDR3 sequencing of 135 peripheral blood samples: some 44 ophthalmopathy, fewer than 80 hyperthyroidism and some 17 progressor patients. The paper's findings and limits, for the study overall: In validation, the model predicted progression to ophthalmopathy with 65% to 71% sensitivity and around 72% specificity, a median of approximately 6.7 months before onset. Sample size was not statistically predetermined, and blinding of investigators to group allocation was not performed. A 13 V-J signature model separated ophthalmopathy from stable hyperthyroidism, with about 88% sensitivity and 81.08% specificity in cross-validation and 80%/75% in testing. Most expanded thyroid clonotypes (frequency above 0.001) were also detected in blood, suggesting blood repertoires may reflect thyroid immune responses.

In the ophthalmopathy patients, disease was moderately to severely active, with a Clinical Activity Score of 3 or more, a NOSPECS grade of 4 or more, and a duration of less than 3 months. Patients with uncontrolled infections, other autoimmune diseases, pregnancy or lactation were excluded. Clinical symptoms, serum thyroxine and TRAb, thyroid ultrasound, and orbital computed tomography formed the basis for the diagnoses. PBMCs were isolated from about 9.1 ml of fresh peripheral blood by Ficoll-Paque density gradient centrifugation. Total RNA was extracted using Trizol reagent, and RNA quality was assessed on an Agilent 2100 Bioanalyzer. This clonotype was seen at least ten times. This receptor's antigen is unknown. Base-call qualities are not available, and no considerably larger clone is one nucleotide away. Amplification of TCR beta CDR3 regions was carried out from RNA transcripts. A first-round RT-PCR of the TCR CDR3 used the HTBI primer set with the Qiagen OneStep RT-PCR kit. Libraries were constructed in a second round of multiplex PCR, after which size selection and purification were performed. Sequencing of the libraries was done on an Illumina HiSeq2000 using paired-end 100 bp reads. On the authors' methods: Raw data were processed with SOAPnuke, discarding reads with adapters, uncalled bases, mean Phred below 15, or no exact constant-primer or identifier match. High-quality paired reads were merged using COPE v1.2.5, and each unique nucleotide sequence was defined as a clonotype. Clonotypes were aligned to IMGT TRBV, TRBD and TRBJ reference segments using MiTCR v1.1. The analysis included only V-J combinations with a frequency above 0.0001, which together covered about 99% of the repertoires. A TCS score was defined as the ratio between F50 (clonal expansion) and ExV (chaos), using BLOSUM62-based TCRdist between CDR3 peptides within each V-J. Welch's t-statistics and random forest reduced several hundred V-J features to fewer than 15, which were used in a naive Bayes classifier (R e1071). TCRdb took the public reads, trimmed them with fastp at Q25, ran MiXCR for clone calling and kept in-frame beta chains. Each record represents a unique CDR3 protein, reported with the most common genes and DNA among its rows. These V and J calls rely on TCRdb rather than the paper's analysis. The sample table lists about 610,000 distinct CDR3 sequences, roughly a sixth of them with a count of one. The top ten constitute about 3.5% of the sample.

From the cysteine up to the phenylalanine, the CDR3 has a length of 15 residues. The CDR3 DNA has 45 bases and is translated from base 1. The germline V end is reduced by 4 bases and the J end by 4 bases; junction bases left unmatched: 5. The germline V gene provides CDR1 SNHLY and CDR2 FYNNEI. The clonotype was recovered from a woman between 35 and 50 years old with Graves' ophthalmopathy. Sequencing was done on a sample of blood. The sequence links TRBV2 to TRBJ1-3; the junction holds 9 bases that match TRBD1. The sequenced DNA is TGTGCCAGCAGTGCCCGGACAGGGGCGGGAAACACCATATATTTT. Translation gives CASSARTGAGNTIYF.